This T cell receptor beta chain was sequenced during a study of blood T cells in healthy people across ages. Then a second PCR, running roughly 7 to 11 cycles, was carried out with a sample-barcoded 5' primer and a J-beta primer mix. Sequencing recovered at least 3 million CDR3-containing paired-end reads from each sample. TCRdb passed the 5' RACE reads through MiXCR, listing each CDR3 protein once. This sample has under 850,000 distinct CDR3 sequences, with under 40% found just once. Germline V gene sequence: CDR1 SGHRS, CDR2 YFSETQ. V lost 4 bases, J lost 2 bases, and 11 bases stayed unmatched. This CDR3 comprises 17 residues. Roughly 10 milliliters was the volume of peripheral blood drawn from each donor.

The TCR originated in a man between 18 and 35 years old in good health. Input material: blood. The chain carries TRBV5-1 and TRBJ2-3; TRBD1 matches 9 bases. The CDR3 coding sequence is TGCGCCAGCAGCCGGAATCCACAGGGGGCGTCCACAGATACGCAGTATTTT. Its translation is CASSRNPQGASTDTQYF.